Reported below is one T cell receptor (beta chain). The data derive from a study of blood T cell repertoires in COVID-19. Study background: Collection of acute and convalescent COVID-19 samples took place in the United States, Italy and Spain. PBMCs, B-cell-depleted T cells, or T cells provided the cDNA or gDNA that made up the material.

Authors' analysis steps: By means of reference gene primer amplification, nucleated cell counts were estimated. Repertoires were generated with immunoSEQ multiplex PCR, while TCRdb's copy carries only in-frame clones and drops some. V and J calls and clone size come straight from that table; D and trimming were deduced from the DNA. The sample holds roughly 100,000 clones; roughly 79% are singletons and the top ten take around 10%. Sequencing input: peripheral blood. This TCR was sampled from a woman in her seventies with acute or convalescent COVID-19.

The CDR3 is CASSPPGPGLAGGGEQFF. CDR3 bases: TGTGCCAGCAGCCCTCCGGGTCCGGGACTAGCGGGAGGCGGGGAGCAGTTCTTC. The J gene is TRBJ2-1, the V gene TRBV28; 15 bases are shared with TRBD2. Per germline, CDR1 MDHEN and CDR2 SYDVKM. CDR3 size: 18 residues. J was trimmed by 10 bases and V by 6 bases; bases with no gene match: 16.